This T cell receptor (beta chain) was recovered during a study of regulatory T cells in long-lasting Graves disease. This clonotype was counted ten times or more. Its antigen remains unknown. Combining iRepertoire HTBI primers with Arm-PCR of CDR3 regions, the authors built TCR beta libraries. Authors' analysis steps: The samples included 62 TRBV and about 13 TRBJ segments. One entry per CDR3 protein, called by TCRdb with MiXCR from the multiplex PCR reads. The V and J calls come from TCRdb's annotation, not from the publication. This sample has about 430,000 distinct CDR3 sequences; over 20% occur once, and the top ten carry about 13%. The germline V and J ends were trimmed by 5 bases and 1 base, with 8 bases remaining between them. The CDR3 spans 13 residues. Germline V CDR1 and CDR2: PRHDT, FYEKMQ (reference sequence). General study points: There was favoring of TRBV28, TRBJ1-2 and TRBJ2-5 in persistent disease. Newly diagnosed patients had higher TCR diversity than persistent Graves' patients did.

Documented time point: persistent/refractory GD, antithyroid drugs over 5 years with positive TRAb. The TCR library was prepared using RNA isolated from PBMCs. Graves' disease was diagnosed by American Thyroid Association guidelines. The input for sequencing was peripheral blood mononuclear cells (PBMCs), taken when the disease was refractory, from a patient treated with antithyroid drugs. The chain is built from TRBV13 and TRBJ1-2; no definite D call. This TCR was recovered from a female donor with Graves disease. CDR3 in DNA: TGTGCCAGCAGCCCGCCGTATAACTATGGCTACACCTTC. Its protein is CASSPPYNYGYTF.